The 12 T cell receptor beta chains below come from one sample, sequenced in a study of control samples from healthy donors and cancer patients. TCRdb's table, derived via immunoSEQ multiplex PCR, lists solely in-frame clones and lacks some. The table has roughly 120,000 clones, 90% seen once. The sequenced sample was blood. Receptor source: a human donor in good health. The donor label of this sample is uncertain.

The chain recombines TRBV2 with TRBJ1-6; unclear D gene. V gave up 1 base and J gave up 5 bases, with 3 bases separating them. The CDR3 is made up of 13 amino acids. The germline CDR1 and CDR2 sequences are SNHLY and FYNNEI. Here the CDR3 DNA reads TGTGCCAGCAGTGAAGGGAATAATTCACCCCTCCACTTT. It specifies CASSEGNNSPLHF.

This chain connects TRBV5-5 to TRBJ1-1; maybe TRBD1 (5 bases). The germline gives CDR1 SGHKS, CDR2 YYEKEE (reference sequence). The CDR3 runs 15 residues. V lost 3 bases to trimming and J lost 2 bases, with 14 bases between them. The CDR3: CASSSVGGPNTEAFF. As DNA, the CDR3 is TGTGCCAGCAGCTCCGTGGGGGGACCTAACACTGAAGCTTTCTTT.

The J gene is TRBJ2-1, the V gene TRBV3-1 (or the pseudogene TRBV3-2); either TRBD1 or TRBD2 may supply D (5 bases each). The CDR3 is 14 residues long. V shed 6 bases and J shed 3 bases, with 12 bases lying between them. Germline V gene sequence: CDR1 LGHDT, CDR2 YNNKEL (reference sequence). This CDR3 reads CASSQRGHYNEQFF. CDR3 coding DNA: TGTGCCAGCAGTCAGAGGGGCCACTACAATGAGCAGTTCTTC.

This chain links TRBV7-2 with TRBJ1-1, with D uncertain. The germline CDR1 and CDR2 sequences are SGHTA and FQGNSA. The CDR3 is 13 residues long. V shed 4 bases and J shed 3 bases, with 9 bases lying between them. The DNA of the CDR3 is TGTGCCAGCAGCTCTCCAGGACACACTGAAGCTTTCTTT. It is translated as CASSSPGHTEAFF.

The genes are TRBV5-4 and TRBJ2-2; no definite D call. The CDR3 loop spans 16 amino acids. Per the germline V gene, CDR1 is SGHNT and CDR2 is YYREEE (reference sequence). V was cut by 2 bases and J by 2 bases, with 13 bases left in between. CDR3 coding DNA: TGTGCCAGCAGCTTAATAGGGCGAAGAAACACCGGGGAGCTGTTTTTT. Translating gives CASSLIGRRNTGELFF.

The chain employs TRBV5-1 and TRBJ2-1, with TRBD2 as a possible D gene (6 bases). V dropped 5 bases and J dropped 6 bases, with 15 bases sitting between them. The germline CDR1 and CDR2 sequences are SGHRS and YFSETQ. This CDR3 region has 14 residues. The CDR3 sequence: CASRQQTSGNEQFF. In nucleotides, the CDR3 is TGCGCCAGCAGGCAACAGACTAGTGGCAATGAGCAGTTCTTC. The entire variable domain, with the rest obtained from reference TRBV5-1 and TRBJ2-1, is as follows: KAGVTQTPRYLIKTRGQQVTLSCSPISGHRSVSWYQQTPGQGLQFLFEYFSETQRNKGNFPGRFSGRQFSNSRSEMNVSTLELGDSALYLCASRQQTSGNEQFFGPGTRLTVL.

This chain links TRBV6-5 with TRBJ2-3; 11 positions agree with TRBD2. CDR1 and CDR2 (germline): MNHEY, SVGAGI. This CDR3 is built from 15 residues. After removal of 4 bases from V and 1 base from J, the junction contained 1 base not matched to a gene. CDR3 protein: CASSFSGGGTDTQYF. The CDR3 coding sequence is TGTGCCAGCAGTTTTAGCGGGGGGGGCACAGATACGCAGTATTTT.

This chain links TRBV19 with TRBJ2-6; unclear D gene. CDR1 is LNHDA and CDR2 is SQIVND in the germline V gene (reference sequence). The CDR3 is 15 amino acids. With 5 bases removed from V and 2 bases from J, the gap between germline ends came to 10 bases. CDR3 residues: CASSGWRTGANVLTF. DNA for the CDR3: TGTGCCAGTAGTGGTTGGCGGACTGGGGCCAACGTCCTGACTTTC.

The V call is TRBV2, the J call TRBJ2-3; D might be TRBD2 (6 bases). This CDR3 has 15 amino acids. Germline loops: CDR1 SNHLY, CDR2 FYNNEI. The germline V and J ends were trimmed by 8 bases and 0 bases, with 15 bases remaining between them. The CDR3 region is CASQDLGGSTDTQYF. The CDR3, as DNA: TGTGCCAGCCAGGATCTCGGGGGTAGCACAGATACGCAGTATTTT.

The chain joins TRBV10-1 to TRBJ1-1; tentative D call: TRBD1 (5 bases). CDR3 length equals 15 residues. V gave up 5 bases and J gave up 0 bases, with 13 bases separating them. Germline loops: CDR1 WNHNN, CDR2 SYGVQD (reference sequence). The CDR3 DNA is TGCGCCAGCAGTCTAACGACAGATTTGAACACTGAAGCTTTCTTT. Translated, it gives CASSLTTDLNTEAFF.

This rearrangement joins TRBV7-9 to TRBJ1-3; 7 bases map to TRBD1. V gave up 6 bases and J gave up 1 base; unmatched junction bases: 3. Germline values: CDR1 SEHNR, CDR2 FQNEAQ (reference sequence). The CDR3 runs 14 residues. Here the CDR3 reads CASSLQGSGNTIYF. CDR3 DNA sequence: TGTGCCAGCAGTTTACAGGGGTCTGGAAACACCATATATTTT.

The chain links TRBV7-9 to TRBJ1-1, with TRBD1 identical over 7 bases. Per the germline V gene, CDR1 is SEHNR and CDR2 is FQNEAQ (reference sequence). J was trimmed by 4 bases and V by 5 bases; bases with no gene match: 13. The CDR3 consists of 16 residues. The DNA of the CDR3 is TGTGCCAGCAGCCCACGACAGGGAATGAGCGTCACTGAAGCTTTCTTT. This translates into CASSPRQGMSVTEAFF.